This T cell receptor (beta chain) comes out of a study of T cell responses to AZD1222 COVID-19 vaccine (dated by TCRdb to the early 2020s). In terms of the full investigation: AZD1222 recipients whose second dose came at about 4 weeks and those whose second dose came at about 12 weeks were combined into one group, since spike-specific TCR depth and breadth did not differ between the two schedules. Trial participants were enrolled into age subgroups of 18-55, 56-69 and 70-plus years, which contained around 150, 28 and 57 TCR-sequenced participants, respectively. A total of about 230 trial participants underwent TCR sequencing, of whom around 200 received two doses of AZD1222 and about 25 received two doses of the MenACWY control vaccine.

Findings and caveats that apply to the study as a whole: The vaccine-associated CD4 TCRs covered the entire spike protein, and the dominant responses fell in regions 160-218 and 743-854. The 56-69-year group was small, and its depth increase did not reach significance, likely because of low power. Because no day 14 peak-response samples were available, the repertoires could be characterized only after the peak T cell response. Epitopes outside the regions mutated in the B.1.351 and B.1.1.7 variants were reportedly recognized by nearly half of the unique spike-specific TCRs. Conclusions about previously exposed vaccinees are limited, since just six AZD1222 recipients were seropositive for SARS-CoV-2 at baseline. Participants were mostly white British, with more females than males. The authors suggested clonal diversity may have been underestimated. Spike-specific TCR breadth and depth rose significantly after two AZD1222 doses compared with day 0 and with MenACWY recipients.

With respect to this clone: The antigen this receptor binds is unknown. No qualities accompany the bases; no much larger clone lies one base away.

The CDR3 regions of human TCRbeta chains were analyzed by immunosequencing. The original pipeline was this. TCRs in the repertoires were matched against a reference library of SARS-CoV-2-specific TCRs that had been generated with the MIRA antigen-specificity platform. Breadth was defined as the fraction of unique TCRs that were SARS-CoV-2-associated. Depth was defined as the fraction of total T cells that were SARS-CoV-2-associated. Using the MIRA data, each spike-specific TCR was mapped to the spike region that the TCR reacts to and placed in a CD4 or CD8 class. Log10-transformed breadth and depth values were compared by one-way ANOVA with Sidak's multiple comparisons tests. TCRdb retrieved this table from immuneACCESS and kept in-frame rearrangements only. Not all clones are present; in checked studies, unresolved V genes account for under half, and no reason is known for the remainder. V, J and clone size are taken as reported in that table, and D and trimming were inferred from the DNA itself. The sample table holds 150,000 or so clones, of which around 90% were seen once. The leading ten clones occupy 18% of the sample.

V is clipped by 2 bases and J by 8 bases, and the sequence between their germline boundaries is 4 bases long. The CDR3 runs 12 residues from the cysteine to the phenylalanine. Of the read, only the CDR3 DNA is kept; its 36 bases are in frame from base 1. CDR1 and CDR2, looked up from the germline V gene, are SGHTA and FQGNSA. The sample's time point label, in plain terms: baseline before first vaccination. The vaccinee samples were drawn from two UK trials, COV001 and COV002, one of which was a single-blind randomized controlled phase 2/3 trial testing AZD1222 (ChAdOx1 nCoV-19) in healthy adults. Trial participant PBMC samples were collected at day 0 and day 28 after the second dose for TCRbeta chain sequencing.

Here the chain combines TRBV7-2 and TRBJ1-6; no D gene can be assigned with confidence. The sequencing here drew on peripheral blood, taken on day 0 of AZD1222 vaccination. The clonotype was recovered from an adult in good health. The CDR3 protein is CASSLTDSPLHF. At the DNA level, the sequence is TGTGCCAGCAGCTTAACGGATTCACCCCTCCACTTT.